This T cell receptor (beta chain) was identified during a study of shared clonotypes between healthy human individuals. With 6 bases removed from V and 2 bases from J, the gap between germline ends came to 14 bases. The CDR3 is 14 residues long. Looked up from germline, CDR1 is MDHEN and CDR2 is SYDVKM. TCRdb's table, derived via immunoSEQ multiplex PCR, lists solely in-frame clones and lacks some. Of 2 million to 2.5 million clones detected, around 95% appear once; the ten largest clones hold roughly 0.13%. The source is a man aged 18 to 29 in good health. The V call is TRBV28, the J call TRBJ2-7; unclear D gene. Sequencing input: naive CD4+ T cells sorted from blood. Sample subset: CD45RA+ positively selected. The CDR3 loop is CASRRTAGAYEQYF. DNA for the CDR3: TGTGCCAGCAGGCGGACGGCTGGGGCCTACGAGCAGTACTTC.